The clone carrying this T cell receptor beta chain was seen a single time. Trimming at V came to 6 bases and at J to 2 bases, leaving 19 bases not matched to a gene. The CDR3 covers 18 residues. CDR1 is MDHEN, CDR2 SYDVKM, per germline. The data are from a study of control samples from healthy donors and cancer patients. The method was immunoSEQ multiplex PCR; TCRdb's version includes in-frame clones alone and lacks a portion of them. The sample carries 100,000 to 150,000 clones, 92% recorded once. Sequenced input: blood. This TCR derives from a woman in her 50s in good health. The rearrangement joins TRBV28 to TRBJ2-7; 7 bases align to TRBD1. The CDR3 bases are TGTGCCAGCAGACCGACGTCCCGAAACCGGGGACAGCCCTACGAGCAGTACTTC. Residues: CASRPTSRNRGQPYEQYF.